This record concerns one TCR beta chain sequence. These data are taken from a study of blood T cell repertoires in COVID-19. As for the study in general: The United States, Italy and Spain supplied acute and convalescent COVID-19 samples.

The Seattle patients, enrolled during active infection, were followed longitudinally. Per the authors' pipeline: Reference gene primer amplification gave nucleated cell count estimates. Sequencing used immunoSEQ multiplex PCR; TCRdb keeps in-frame clones, though not all of them. That table supplies the V and J calls and clone size; D and trimming were determined from the DNA. This table has around 80,000 clones, around 80% appearing once. The source of this sequence is a man between 45 and 60 years old with COVID-19, enrolled during active disease. Sample: peripheral blood.

The CDR3 is CASRRTGVYEQYF. CDR3 in DNA: TGTGCCAGCAGAAGGACAGGGGTCTACGAGCAGTACTTC. V usage is TRBV12-3 or TRBV12-4 and J usage is TRBJ2-7; 9 nucleotides agree with TRBD1. V lost 6 bases to trimming and J lost 3 bases; unmatched junction nucleotides: 3. The CDR3 runs to 13 residues.